The TCR beta chain described here comes from a study of cytomegalovirus exposure and HLA in healthy donors. Study-wide findings and caveats: Later analysis found that TCR beta chains associated with HLA were more clonally expanded than other, equally common chains.

V trimming: 3 bases; J trimming: 4 bases; junction bases outside the gene matches: 1. Per germline, CDR1 SGDLS and CDR2 YYNGEE. The CDR3 runs 13 residues. Comments on this clone: Its antigen is still unknown.

Researchers ran the PCR with 60 Vbeta and 13 Jbeta primers. Sequenced by immunoSEQ multiplex PCR; TCRdb stores in-frame clones only, minus some. The sample has roughly 79,000 clones, and its top ten clones hold around 4.4%. Sequenced input: PBMCs. This clonotype was obtained from a man between 25 and 39 years old in good health and CMV-seronegative. The chain links TRBV9 to TRBJ2-1, with 7 bases fitting TRBD2. CDR3 in amino acids: CASSGDYYNEQFF. CDR3 DNA: TGTGCCAGCAGCGGGGACTATTACAATGAGCAGTTCTTC.